The 18 T cell receptor beta chains below were found in one sample sequenced in a study of CD8+CD57+ T cells in acquired aplastic anemia. Patients who underwent sequencing had shown CD8+CD57+ cell expansion by flow cytometry. Researchers used genomic DNA as the template to profile TCR beta VDJ and CDR3. TCRdb re-called the reads with MiXCR, one entry per CDR3 protein. Of around 180,000 distinct CDR3 sequences in the sample, 48% were seen once. The source material was sorted CD4+, CD8+, or CD8+CD57+ T cells (not recorded which) from PBMCs. These receptor sequences come from a human donor with aplastic anemia.

As regards this clonotype: At one end, the junction sequence differs from germline, possibly due to a read error. The gene calls are TRBV29-1 and TRBJ1-4; 7 bases line up with TRBD1. Germline CDR1 is SQVTM and CDR2 is ANQGSEA. The CDR3 totals 12 residues. DNA of the CDR3: TGTAGCGTTGGCCGGACAGGTGAAAAACTGTTTTTT. Amino acid sequence: CSVGRTGEKLFF. Based on the CDR3 plus reference TRBV29-1 and TRBJ1-4, the full variable domain is SAVISQKPSRDICQRGTSLTIQCQVDSQVTMMFWYRQQPGQSLTLIATANQGSEATYESGFVIDKFPISRPNLTFSTLTVSNMSPEDSSIYLCSVGRTGEKLFFGSGTQLSVL.

Only a few counts were recorded for this clonotype. The chain has TRBV10-3 and TRBJ1-1; D ambiguous. The germline V gene encodes CDR1 ENHRY and CDR2 SYGVKD. Trimming shortened V by 3 bases and J by 6 bases, and 14 bases separated the two germline ends. This CDR3 has 14 amino acids. CDR3 DNA: TGTGCCATCAGTGACCACCGACACGCTGCTGAAGCTTTCTTT. Its protein product is CAISDHRHAAEAFF.

This clonotype was observed a handful of times. The chain joins TRBV28 to TRBJ1-2, with D possibly being TRBD1 (6 bases). The CDR3 runs 15 residues. V lost 7 bases, J lost 1 base, and 16 bases lay in between. Germline values: CDR1 MDHEN, CDR2 SYDVKM. Here the CDR3 DNA reads TGTGCCAGCATCCAAGGGGGTTTGGGTAACTATGGCTACACCTTC. Translating gives CASIQGGLGNYGYTF.

This clonotype has a count of ten or more. This rearrangement joins TRBV6-1 to TRBJ1-6; D is perhaps TRBD1 (6 bases). In germline, CDR1 is MNHNS, CDR2 SASEGT. V lost 7 bases, J lost 6 bases, and 19 bases lay in between. This CDR3 has 16 amino acids. The CDR3 DNA follows: TGTGCCAGCAAGTCCGGGGGCCTAGCCCCTAATTCACCCCTCCACTTT. Its translation is CASKSGGLAPNSPLHF.

The CDR3 region is CSAKDNPSANTEAFF. The DNA of the CDR3 is TGCAGTGCTAAGGACAATCCGTCAGCGAACACTGAAGCTTTCTTT. The chain has TRBV20-1 and TRBJ1-1, with D tentatively TRBD1 (5 bases). Germline CDR1 DFQATT, CDR2 SNEGSKA (reference sequence). V lost 4 bases and J 1 base, leaving 16 bases between the germline ends. The CDR3 spans 15 residues.

This clonotype has only a few counts. V and J are TRBV5-5 and TRBJ2-5, with TRBD2 matching over 7 bases. V shed 6 bases and J 1 base; nucleotides not matched to a gene: 3. This CDR3 has 13 amino acids. Germline V CDR1 and CDR2: SGHKS, YYEKEE (reference sequence). CDR3 in DNA: TGTGCCAGCACCCCGGGGGGCCAAGAGACCCAGTACTTC. This encodes CASTPGGQETQYF.

This clonotype was recorded a few times. This sequence joins TRBV7-9 and TRBJ2-7; D gene ambiguous. The CDR3 length is 14 residues. Between the trimmed V and J ends, which lost 2 bases and 3 bases, there was a span of 11 bases. Germline V gene sequence: CDR1 SEHNR, CDR2 FQNEAQ (reference sequence). CDR3 coding DNA: TGTGCCAGCAGCTTATCACCCCAACTCTACGAGCAGTACTTC. This sequence encodes CASSLSPQLYEQYF.

This clonotype appeared once. The rearrangement links TRBV6-2 or TRBV6-3 to TRBJ2-7, with 7 positions matching TRBD2. V dropped 0 bases and J dropped 0; count of bases not matched to a gene: 5. This CDR3 contains 16 residues. The V gene's germline CDR1 is MNHEY and CDR2 SVGEGT. The CDR3 region has the DNA TGTGCCAGCAGTTACTCGCCGAGCGGGAACTCCTACGAGCAGTACTTC. Translation: CASSYSPSGNSYEQYF.

On this clonotype itself: Possible read error: a much larger clone is one base away. No conserved phenylalanine or tryptophan ends this CDR3, so it is likely a read error. DNA of the CDR3: TGTGCCAGCAGCTTGGCCACATTACAGGACAGCAAGAACACTGAAGCTTTCCTT. Translation: CASSLATLQDSKNTEAFL. The rearrangement uses TRBV5-4 and TRBJ1-1, with D perhaps matching TRBD1 (6 bases). Germline CDR1 is SGHNT and CDR2 is YYREEE (reference sequence). V gave up 0 bases and J gave up 1 base, with 19 bases separating them. The CDR3 spans 18 residues.

Points on this clonotype: One junction end does not reproduce the germline sequence, and a read error may be involved. The chain links TRBV7-8 to TRBJ1-6; unclear D gene. Per the germline V gene, CDR1 is SGHVS and CDR2 is FQNEAQ. The CDR3 has 16 amino acids. CDR3 sequence reads: CASSLEPGLLASALHF. The CDR3 nucleotides read TGTGCCAGCAGCTTAGAACCAGGTCTTCTCGCTTCAGCCCTCCACTTT.

This clonotype has a count of ten or more. The V gene is TRBV20-1, the J gene TRBJ1-4; D remains unclear. V lost 7 bases, J lost 6 bases, and 9 bases lay in between. This CDR3 spans 11 amino acids. CDR1 and CDR2 (germline): DFQATT, SNEGSKA (reference sequence). CDR3 amino acids: CSGAVDEKLFF. The CDR3 nucleotides are TGCAGTGGGGCCGTGGATGAAAAACTGTTTTTT.

Written as DNA, the CDR3 is TGTGCCATCAGTGAGGTTACAGGACAAAATGAGCAGTTCTTC. Encoded protein: CAISEVTGQNEQFF. The V call is TRBV10-3, the J call TRBJ2-1; tentative D call: TRBD1 (5 bases). CDR1 ENHRY and CDR2 SYGVKD come from the germline V gene. V lost 2 bases to trimming and J lost 7 bases, with 12 bases between them. This CDR3 region has 14 residues.

The chain recombines TRBV24-1 with TRBJ1-2; D gene ambiguous. The CDR3 extends over 13 amino acids. V was cut by 7 bases and J by 7 bases, with 15 bases left in between. CDR1 is KGHDR and CDR2 is SFDVKD in the germline V gene. For the CDR3, the DNA is TGTGCCACCAGCGTGGACCGCTTTTTTGGCTACACCTTC. Protein: CATSVDRFFGYTF.

This clonotype was picked up a small number of times. This rearrangement joins TRBV7-8 to TRBJ2-7; D may be TRBD2 (6 bases). Trimming left V 5 bases short and J 2 bases short, with 13 bases between. This CDR3 comprises 14 residues. CDR1 SGHVS and CDR2 FQNEAQ come from the germline V gene. The CDR3 reads CASSGRDGAYEQYF. CDR3 nucleotides: TGTGCCAGCAGCGGGCGGGACGGAGCCTACGAGCAGTACTTC.

In DNA form, the CDR3 reads TGTGCCACCAGTGCCGCGTACCTCCGAGACACAGATACGCAGTATTTT. Translation: CATSAAYLRDTDTQYF. The chain employs TRBV24-1 and TRBJ2-3; no definite D call. Germline V gene data show CDR1 as KGHDR and CDR2 as SFDVKD. The CDR3 covers 16 residues. V lost 5 bases, J lost 2 bases, and 16 bases lay in between.

The sample holds many counts of this clonotype. The genes are TRBV29-1 and TRBJ2-2, with 8 positions matching TRBD1. The CDR3 is 14 amino acids. V lost 3 bases to trimming and J lost 4 bases; unmatched junction nucleotides: 4. Looked up from germline, CDR1 is SQVTM and CDR2 is ANQGSEA. This CDR3 is CSVDATGGTGELFF. Here the CDR3 DNA reads TGCAGCGTTGATGCTACAGGGGGCACCGGGGAGCTGTTTTTT.

This chain connects TRBV3-1 to TRBJ1-2; D is unresolved. The V gene's germline CDR1 is LGHDT and CDR2 YNNKEL (reference sequence). This CDR3 has 14 amino acids. V lost 0 bases and J lost 1, with 6 bases in between. For the CDR3, the DNA is TGTGCCAGCAGCCAAGAAAATCTTAACTATGGCTACACCTTC. Translated: CASSQENLNYGYTF.

This clonotype was counted once. V is TRBV25-1 and J is TRBJ1-4; D gene ambiguous. This CDR3 is built from 13 residues. Trimming took 2 bases from V and 10 from J, leaving 11 bases between them. Germline CDR1 MGHDK, CDR2 SYGVNS. The CDR3 here is CASSEGGKGKLFF. The CDR3 DNA reads TGTGCCAGCAGTGAAGGAGGGAAGGGAAAACTGTTTTTT.